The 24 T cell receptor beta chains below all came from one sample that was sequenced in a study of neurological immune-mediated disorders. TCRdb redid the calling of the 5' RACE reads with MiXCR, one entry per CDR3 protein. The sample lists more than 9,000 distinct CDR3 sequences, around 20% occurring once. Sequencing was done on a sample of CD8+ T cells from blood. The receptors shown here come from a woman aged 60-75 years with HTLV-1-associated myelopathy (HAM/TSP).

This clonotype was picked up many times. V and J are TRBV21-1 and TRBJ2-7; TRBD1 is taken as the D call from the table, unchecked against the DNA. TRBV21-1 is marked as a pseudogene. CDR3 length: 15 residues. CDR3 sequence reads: CASSKCPTGARGQYF. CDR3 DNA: TGTGCCAGCAGCAAATGTCCGACAGGGGCCAGGGGGCAGTACTTC.

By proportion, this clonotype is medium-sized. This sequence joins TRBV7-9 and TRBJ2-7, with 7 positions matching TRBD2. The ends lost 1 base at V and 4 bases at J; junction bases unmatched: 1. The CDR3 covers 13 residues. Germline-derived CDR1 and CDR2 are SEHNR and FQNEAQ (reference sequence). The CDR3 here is CASSLGGGYEQYF. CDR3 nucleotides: TGTGCCAGCAGCTTAGGGGGGGGATACGAGCAGTACTTC. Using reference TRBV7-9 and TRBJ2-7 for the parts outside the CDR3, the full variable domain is DTGVSQNPRHKITKRGQNVTFRCDPISEHNRLYWYRQTLGQGPEFLTYFQNEAQLEKSRLLSDRFSAERPKGSFSTLEIQRTEQGDSAMYLCASSLGGGYEQYFGPGTRLTVT.

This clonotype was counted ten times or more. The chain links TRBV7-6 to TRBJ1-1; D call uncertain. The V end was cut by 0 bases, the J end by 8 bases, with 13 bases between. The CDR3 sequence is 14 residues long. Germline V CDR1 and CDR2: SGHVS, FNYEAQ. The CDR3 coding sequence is TGTGCCAGCAGCTTAGCGTTGGGCAGTTGGGAAGCTTTCTTT. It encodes CASSLALGSWEAFF.

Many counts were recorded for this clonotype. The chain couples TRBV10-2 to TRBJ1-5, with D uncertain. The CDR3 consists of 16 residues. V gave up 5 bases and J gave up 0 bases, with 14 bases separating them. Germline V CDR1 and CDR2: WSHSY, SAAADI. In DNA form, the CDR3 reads TGCGCCAGCAGTAGAGGAACGGCATATAGCAATCAGCCCCAGCATTTT. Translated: CASSRGTAYSNQPQHF.

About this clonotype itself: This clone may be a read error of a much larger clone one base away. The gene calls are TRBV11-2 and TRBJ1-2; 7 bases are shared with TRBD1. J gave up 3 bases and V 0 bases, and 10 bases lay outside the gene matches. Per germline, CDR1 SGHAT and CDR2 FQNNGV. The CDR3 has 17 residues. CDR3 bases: TGTGCCAGCAGCTTAGACACATTTACGACAGGGTACTATGGCTACACCTTC. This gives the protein CASSLDTFTTGYYGYTF.

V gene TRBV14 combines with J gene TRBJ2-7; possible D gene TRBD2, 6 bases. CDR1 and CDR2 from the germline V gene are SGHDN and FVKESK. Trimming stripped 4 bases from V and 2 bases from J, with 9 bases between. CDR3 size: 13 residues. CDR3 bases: TGTGCCAGCAGCCCGAGGACTACCTACGAGCAGTACTTC. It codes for CASSPRTTYEQYF.

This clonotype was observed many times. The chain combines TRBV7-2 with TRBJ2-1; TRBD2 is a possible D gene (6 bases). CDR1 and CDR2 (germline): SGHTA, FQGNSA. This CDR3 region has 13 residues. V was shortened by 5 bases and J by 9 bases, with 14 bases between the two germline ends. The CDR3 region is CASSLGGAGEQFF. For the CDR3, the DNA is TGTGCCAGCAGCCTAGGAGGGGCGGGTGAGCAGTTCTTC. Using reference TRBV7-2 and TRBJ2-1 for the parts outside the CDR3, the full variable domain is GAGVSQSPSNKVTEKGKDVELRCDPISGHTALYWYRQSLGQGLEFLIYFQGNSAPDKSGLPSDRFSAERTGGSVSTLTIQRTQQEDSAVYLCASSLGGAGEQFFGPGTRLTVL.

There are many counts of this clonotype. The CDR3 protein is CSVEVRRLEGRGTEAFF. The CDR3 nucleotides are TGCAGCGTTGAAGTAAGAAGGTTGGAGGGCCGGGGCACTGAAGCTTTCTTT. J is TRBJ1-1 and V is TRBV29-1; no clear D. V was clipped by 1 base and J by 4 bases, with 22 bases between them. The CDR3 is 17 amino acids. Per the germline V gene, CDR1 is SQVTM and CDR2 is ANQGSEA.

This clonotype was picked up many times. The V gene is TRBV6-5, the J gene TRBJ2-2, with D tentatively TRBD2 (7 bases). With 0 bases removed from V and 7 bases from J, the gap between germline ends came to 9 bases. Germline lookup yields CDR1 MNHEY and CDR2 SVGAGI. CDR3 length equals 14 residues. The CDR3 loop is CASSYSRGGGELFF. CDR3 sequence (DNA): TGTGCCAGCAGTTACTCGAGGGGGGGCGGGGAGCTGTTTTTT.

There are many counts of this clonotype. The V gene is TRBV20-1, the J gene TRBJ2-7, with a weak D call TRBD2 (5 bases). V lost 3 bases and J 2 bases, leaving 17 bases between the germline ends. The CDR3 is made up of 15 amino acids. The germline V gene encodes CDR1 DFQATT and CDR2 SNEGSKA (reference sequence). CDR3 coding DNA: TGCAGTGCTAGTGGGTTCCAGGAGGTCACCTACGAGCAGTACTTC. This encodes CSASGFQEVTYEQYF.

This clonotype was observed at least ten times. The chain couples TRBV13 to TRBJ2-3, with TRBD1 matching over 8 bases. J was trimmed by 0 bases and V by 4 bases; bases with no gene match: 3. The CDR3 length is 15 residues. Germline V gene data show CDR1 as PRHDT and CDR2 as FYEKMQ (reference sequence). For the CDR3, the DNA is TGTGCCAGCAGCTATGGACAGGGTAGCACAGATACGCAGTATTTT. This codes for CASSYGQGSTDTQYF.

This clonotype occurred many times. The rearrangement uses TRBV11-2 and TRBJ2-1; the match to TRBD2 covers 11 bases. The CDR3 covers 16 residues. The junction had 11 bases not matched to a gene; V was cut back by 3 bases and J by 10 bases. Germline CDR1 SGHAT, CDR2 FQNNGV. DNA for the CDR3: TGTGCCAGCAGCTTGTTTGGGACTAGCGGTCTCAGGGAGCAGTTCTTC. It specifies CASSLFGTSGLREQFF.

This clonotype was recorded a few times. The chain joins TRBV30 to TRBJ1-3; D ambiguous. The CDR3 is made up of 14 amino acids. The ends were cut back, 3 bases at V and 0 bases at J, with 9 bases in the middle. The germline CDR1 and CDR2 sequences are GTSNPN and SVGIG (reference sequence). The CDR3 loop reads CAWRSVASGNTIYF. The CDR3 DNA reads TGTGCCTGGAGGTCCGTGGCCTCTGGAAACACCATATATTTT.

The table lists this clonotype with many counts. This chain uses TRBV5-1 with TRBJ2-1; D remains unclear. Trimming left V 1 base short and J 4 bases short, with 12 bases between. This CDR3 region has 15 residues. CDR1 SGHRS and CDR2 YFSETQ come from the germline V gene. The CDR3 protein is CASSLSYRPYNEQFF. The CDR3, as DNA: TGCGCCAGCAGCTTGTCCTACCGCCCGTACAATGAGCAGTTCTTC. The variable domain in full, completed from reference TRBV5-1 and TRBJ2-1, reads KAGVTQTPRYLIKTRGQQVTLSCSPISGHRSVSWYQQTPGQGLQFLFEYFSETQRNKGNFPGRFSGRQFSNSRSEMNVSTLELGDSALYLCASSLSYRPYNEQFFGPGTRLTVL.

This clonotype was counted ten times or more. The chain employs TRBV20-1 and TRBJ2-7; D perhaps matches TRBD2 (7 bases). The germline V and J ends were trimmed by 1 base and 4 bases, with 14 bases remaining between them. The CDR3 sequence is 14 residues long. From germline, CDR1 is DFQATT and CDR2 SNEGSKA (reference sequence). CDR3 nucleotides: TGCAGTGCTAGAGGGGGGGGGGCCGGATACGAGCAGTACTTC. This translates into CSARGGGAGYEQYF.

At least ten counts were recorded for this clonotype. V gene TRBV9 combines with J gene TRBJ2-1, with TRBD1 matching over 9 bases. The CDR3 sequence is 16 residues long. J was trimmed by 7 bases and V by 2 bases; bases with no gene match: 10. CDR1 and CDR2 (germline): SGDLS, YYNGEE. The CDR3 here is CASSVPGTGSRNEQFF. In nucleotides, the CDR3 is TGTGCCAGCAGCGTCCCCGGGACAGGGTCGAGGAATGAGCAGTTCTTC.

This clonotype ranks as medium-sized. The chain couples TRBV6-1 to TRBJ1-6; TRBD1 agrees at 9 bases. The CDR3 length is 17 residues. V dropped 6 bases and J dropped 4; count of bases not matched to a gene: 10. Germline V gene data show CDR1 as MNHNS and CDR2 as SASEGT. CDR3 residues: CASSPRDRVGYNSPLHF. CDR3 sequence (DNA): TGTGCCAGCAGCCCGAGGGACAGGGTCGGGTATAATTCACCCCTCCACTTT.

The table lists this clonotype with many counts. CDR3 nucleotide sequence: TGTGCCAGCTCACCAGCACGCAGGGTAGGAAATTCACCCCTCCACTTT. It codes for CASSPARRVGNSPLHF. The chain couples TRBV18 to TRBJ1-6; D perhaps matches TRBD1 (5 bases). The germline CDR1 and CDR2 sequences are KGHSH and LQKENI. The CDR3 consists of 16 residues. Trimming shortened V by 2 bases and J by 7 bases, and 15 bases separated the two germline ends.

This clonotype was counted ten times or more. The CDR3 region has the DNA TGCGCCAGCAGCTTTAGACAGGGCGGAACCTACGAGCAGTACTTC. Translated, it gives CASSFRQGGTYEQYF. This chain uses TRBV5-1 with TRBJ2-7, with TRBD1 matching 7 bases. Trimming took 2 bases from V and 2 from J; bases not matched to a gene: 7. Looked up from germline, CDR1 is SGHRS and CDR2 is YFSETQ. The CDR3 is made up of 15 amino acids.

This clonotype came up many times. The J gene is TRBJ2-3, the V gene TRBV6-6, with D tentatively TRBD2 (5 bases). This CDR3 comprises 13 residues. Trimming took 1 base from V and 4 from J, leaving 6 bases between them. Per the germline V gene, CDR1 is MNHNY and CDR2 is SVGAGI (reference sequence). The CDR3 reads CASSYLEADTQYF. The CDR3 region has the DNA TGTGCCAGCAGTTACTTGGAGGCAGATACGCAGTATTTT.

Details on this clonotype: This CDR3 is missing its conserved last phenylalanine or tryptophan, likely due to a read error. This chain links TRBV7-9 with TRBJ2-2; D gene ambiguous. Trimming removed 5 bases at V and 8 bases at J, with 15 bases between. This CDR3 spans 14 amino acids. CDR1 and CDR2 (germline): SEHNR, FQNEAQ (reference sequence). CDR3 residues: CASSPMRMTGELFV. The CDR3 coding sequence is TGTGCCAGCAGCCCCATGCGGATGACTGGGGAGCTGTTTGTT.

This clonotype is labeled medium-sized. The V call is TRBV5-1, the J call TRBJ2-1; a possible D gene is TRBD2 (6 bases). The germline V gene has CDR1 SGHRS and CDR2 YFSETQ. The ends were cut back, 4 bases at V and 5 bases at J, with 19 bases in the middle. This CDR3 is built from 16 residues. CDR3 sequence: CASSPPLSGSDNEQFF. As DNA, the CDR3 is TGCGCCAGCAGCCCTCCCCTTAGCGGTTCTGACAATGAGCAGTTCTTC.

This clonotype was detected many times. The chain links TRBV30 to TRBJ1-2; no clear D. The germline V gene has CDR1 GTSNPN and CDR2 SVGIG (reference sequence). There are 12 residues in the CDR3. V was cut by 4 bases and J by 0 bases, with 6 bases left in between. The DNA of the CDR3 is TGTGCCTGGATATCCCCTAACTATGGCTACACCTTC. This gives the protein CAWISPNYGYTF.

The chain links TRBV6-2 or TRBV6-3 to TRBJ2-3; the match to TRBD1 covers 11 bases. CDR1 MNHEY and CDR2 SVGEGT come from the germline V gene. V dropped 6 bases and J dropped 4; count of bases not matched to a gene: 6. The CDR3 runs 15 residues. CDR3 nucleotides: TGTGCCAGCAGCGCCGGACAGGGGGCCTCAGATACGCAGTATTTT. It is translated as CASSAGQGASDTQYF.